Following are 9 T cell receptor beta chains from one sample sequenced in a study of Siglec-9 on CD8 T cells in melanoma. Generated by immunoSEQ multiplex PCR, the TCRdb table keeps only in-frame clones and is missing some. In the table there are about 36,000 clones, roughly 84% of which are singletons. The material sequenced was Siglec-9- CD8+ T cells sorted from blood. These receptors were collected from a human donor in good health.

The chain recombines TRBV7-6 with TRBJ2-1; the match to TRBD2 covers 11 bases. The V gene end was trimmed by 1 base and the J gene end by 0 bases; junction bases not matched to a gene: 8. The CDR3 is 19 residues long. Germline V gene sequence: CDR1 SGHVS, CDR2 FNYEAQ. The CDR3, as DNA: TGTGCCAGCAGCTTAGGGGTACTAGCGGGAGTCTACTCCTACAATGAGCAGTTCTTC. Translating gives CASSLGVLAGVYSYNEQFF.

Note on this clone: Other DNA sequences within the sample encode an identical CDR3. V gene TRBV27 combines with J gene TRBJ2-7; TRBD2 aligns across 10 bases. The CDR3 sequence is 15 residues long. Germline CDR1 MNHEY, CDR2 SMNVEV (reference sequence). Germline trimming cut 2 bases from V and 2 bases from J; bases unmatched to any gene: 3. CDR3 DNA: TGTGCCAGCAGTTTAAGAAGCGGGAGGGCCTACGAGCAGTACTTC. As protein: CASSLRSGRAYEQYF.

The V call is TRBV27, the J call TRBJ2-7; D is unresolved. Per germline, CDR1 MNHEY and CDR2 SMNVEV (reference sequence). This CDR3 comprises 14 residues. Trimming removed 4 bases at V and 0 bases at J, with 10 bases between. The CDR3 spells CASSYSASSYEQYF. In DNA, the CDR3 is TGTGCCAGCAGTTACAGCGCGAGCTCCTACGAGCAGTACTTC.

The chain recombines TRBV4-1 with TRBJ2-1, with TRBD2 matching 12 bases. This CDR3 region has 18 residues. The V segment lost 0 bases and the J segment 3 bases; nucleotides outside the gene matches: 6. CDR1 is MGHRA and CDR2 is YSYEKL in the germline V gene. The CDR3, as DNA: TGCGCCAGCAGCCAAGAAGGGTCGACTAGCGGGGGCTACAATGAGCAGTTCTTC. Translation: CASSQEGSTSGGYNEQFF.

The rearrangement links TRBV11-2 to TRBJ2-5; the D gene could be TRBD1 or TRBD2 (6 bases each). Between the trimmed V and J ends, which lost 3 bases and 4 bases, there was a span of 15 bases. This CDR3 region has 15 residues. Per the germline V gene, CDR1 is SGHAT and CDR2 is FQNNGV. In nucleotides, the CDR3 is TGTGCCAGCAGCTTGGGGGGTAGGGGGACAGAGACCCAGTACTTC. Translated: CASSLGGRGTETQYF.

The rearrangement joins TRBV6-1 to TRBJ2-1, with 8 nucleotides matching TRBD2. The germline gives CDR1 MNHNS, CDR2 SASEGT. V dropped 6 bases and J dropped 8; count of bases not matched to a gene: 9. There are 14 residues in the CDR3. This CDR3 reads CASRVSGRVDEQFF. The CDR3, as DNA: TGTGCCAGCAGGGTAAGCGGGAGAGTCGATGAGCAGTTCTTC.

The chain carries TRBV5-8 and TRBJ2-3; D unclear. CDR1 SGHTS and CDR2 YDEGEE come from the germline V gene. This CDR3 is built from 15 residues. Trimming shortened V by 0 bases and J by 0 bases, and 8 bases separated the two germline ends. The chain's CDR3 is CASSLASLSTDTQYF. Written as DNA, the CDR3 is TGTGCCAGCAGCTTGGCCAGCCTGAGCACAGATACGCAGTATTTT.

The J gene is TRBJ1-4, the V gene TRBV27; TRBD1 aligns across 7 bases. The CDR3 spans 15 residues. The junction had 7 bases not matched to a gene; V was cut back by 5 bases and J by 4 bases. Germline CDR1 reads MNHEY; CDR2 reads SMNVEV (reference sequence). CDR3 protein: CASSHRDSFNEKLFF. The CDR3 coding sequence is TGTGCCAGCAGTCACCGGGACAGCTTTAATGAAAAACTGTTTTTT.

This chain connects TRBV9 to TRBJ2-7; 9 nucleotides align to TRBD1. The CDR3 spans 13 residues. Germline-derived CDR1 and CDR2 are SGDLS and YYNGEE. The V gene end was trimmed by 4 bases and the J gene end by 3 bases; junction bases not matched to a gene: 2. The CDR3 region is CASSPGQGYEQYF. DNA of the CDR3: TGTGCCAGCAGCCCGGGACAGGGCTACGAGCAGTACTTC.